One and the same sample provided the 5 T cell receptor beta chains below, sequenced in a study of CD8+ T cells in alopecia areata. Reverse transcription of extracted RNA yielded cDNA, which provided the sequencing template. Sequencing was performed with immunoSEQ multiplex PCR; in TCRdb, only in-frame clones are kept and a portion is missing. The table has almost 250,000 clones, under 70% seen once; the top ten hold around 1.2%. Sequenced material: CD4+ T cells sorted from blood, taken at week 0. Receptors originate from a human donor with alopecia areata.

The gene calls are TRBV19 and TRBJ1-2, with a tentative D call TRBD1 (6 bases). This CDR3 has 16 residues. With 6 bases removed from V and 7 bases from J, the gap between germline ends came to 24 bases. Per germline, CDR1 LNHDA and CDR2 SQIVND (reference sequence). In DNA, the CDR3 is TGTGCCAGTAGGGGTCTAGCTAAGGACAGCCCAATTGGCTACACCTTC. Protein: CASRGLAKDSPIGYTF.

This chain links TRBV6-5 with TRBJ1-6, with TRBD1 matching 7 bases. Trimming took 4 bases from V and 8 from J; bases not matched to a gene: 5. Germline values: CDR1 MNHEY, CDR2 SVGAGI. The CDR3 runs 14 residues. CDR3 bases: TGTGCCAGCAGTTTCGACAGGGTATATTCACCCCTCCACTTT. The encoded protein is CASSFDRVYSPLHF.

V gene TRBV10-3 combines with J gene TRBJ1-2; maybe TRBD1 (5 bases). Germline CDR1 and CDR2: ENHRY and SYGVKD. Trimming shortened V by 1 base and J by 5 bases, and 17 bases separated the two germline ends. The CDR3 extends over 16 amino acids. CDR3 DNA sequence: TGTGCCATCAGTGAGTTGAGGAGCAGAACAGGATATGGCTACACCTTC. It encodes CAISELRSRTGYGYTF.

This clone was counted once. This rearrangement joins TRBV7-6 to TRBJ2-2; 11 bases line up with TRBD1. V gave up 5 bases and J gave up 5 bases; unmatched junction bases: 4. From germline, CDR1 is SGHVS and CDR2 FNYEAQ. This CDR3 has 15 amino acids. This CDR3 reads CASSPGQGGTGELFF. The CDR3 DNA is TGTGCCAGCAGCCCGGGACAGGGGGGGACCGGGGAGCTGTTTTTT.

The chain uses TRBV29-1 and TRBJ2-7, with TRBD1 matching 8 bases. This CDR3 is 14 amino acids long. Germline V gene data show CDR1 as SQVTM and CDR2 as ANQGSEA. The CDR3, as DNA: TGCAGTTACAGTCGGGACAGGAATCTGTACGAGCAGTACTTC. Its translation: CSYSRDRNLYEQYF.